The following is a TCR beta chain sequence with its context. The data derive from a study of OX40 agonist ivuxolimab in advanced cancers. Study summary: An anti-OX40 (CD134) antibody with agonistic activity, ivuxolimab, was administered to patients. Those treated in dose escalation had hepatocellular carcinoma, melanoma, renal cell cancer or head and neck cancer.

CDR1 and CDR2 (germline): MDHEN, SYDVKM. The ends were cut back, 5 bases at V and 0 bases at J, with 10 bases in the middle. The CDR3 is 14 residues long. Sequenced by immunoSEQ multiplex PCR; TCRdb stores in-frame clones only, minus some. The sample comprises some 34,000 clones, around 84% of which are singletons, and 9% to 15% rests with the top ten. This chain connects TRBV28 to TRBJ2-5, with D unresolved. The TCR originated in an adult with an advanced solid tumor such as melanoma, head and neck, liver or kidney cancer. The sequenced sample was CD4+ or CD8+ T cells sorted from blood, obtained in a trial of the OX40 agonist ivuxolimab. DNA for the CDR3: TGTGCCAGCAGTCCCTGGGGAAACCAAGAGACCCAGTACTTC. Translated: CASSPWGNQETQYF.